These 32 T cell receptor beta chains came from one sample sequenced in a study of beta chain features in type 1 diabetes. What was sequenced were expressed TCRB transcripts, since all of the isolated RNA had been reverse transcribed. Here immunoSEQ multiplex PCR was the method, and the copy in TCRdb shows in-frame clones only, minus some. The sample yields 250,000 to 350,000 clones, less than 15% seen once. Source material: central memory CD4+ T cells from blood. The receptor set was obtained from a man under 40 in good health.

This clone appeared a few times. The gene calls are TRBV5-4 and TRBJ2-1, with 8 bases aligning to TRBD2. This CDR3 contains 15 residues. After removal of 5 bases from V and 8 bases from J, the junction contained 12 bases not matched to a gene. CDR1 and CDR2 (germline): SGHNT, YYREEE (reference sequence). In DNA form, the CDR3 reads TGTGCCAGCAGTCAGCCGGGACTAGATATCCATGAGCAGTTCTTC. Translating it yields CASSQPGLDIHEQFF.

The CDR3 bases are TGTGCCTGGACCCCCCTGGGCGATAATGAAAAACTGTTTTTT. Translated, it gives CAWTPLGDNEKLFF. This sequence joins TRBV30 and TRBJ1-4; D unclear. The V end lost 4 bases, the J end lost 4 bases, and 13 bases lay between the germline ends. This CDR3 has 14 amino acids. Germline-derived CDR1 and CDR2 are GTSNPN and SVGIG (reference sequence).

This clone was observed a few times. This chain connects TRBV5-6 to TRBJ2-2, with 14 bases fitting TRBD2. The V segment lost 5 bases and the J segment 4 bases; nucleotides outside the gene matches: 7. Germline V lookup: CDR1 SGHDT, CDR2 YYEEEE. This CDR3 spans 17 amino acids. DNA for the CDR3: TGTGCCAGCAGTCCGGGACTAGCGGGAGTTGGCACCGGGGAGCTGTTTTTT. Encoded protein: CASSPGLAGVGTGELFF.

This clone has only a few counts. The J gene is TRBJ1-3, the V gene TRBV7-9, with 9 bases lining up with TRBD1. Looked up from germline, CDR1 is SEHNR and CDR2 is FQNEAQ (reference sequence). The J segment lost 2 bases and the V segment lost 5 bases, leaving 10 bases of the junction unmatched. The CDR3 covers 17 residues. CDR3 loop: CASSLPGTGSTGNTIYF. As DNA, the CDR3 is TGTGCCAGCAGCCTGCCCGGGACAGGGTCGACTGGAAACACCATATATTTT.

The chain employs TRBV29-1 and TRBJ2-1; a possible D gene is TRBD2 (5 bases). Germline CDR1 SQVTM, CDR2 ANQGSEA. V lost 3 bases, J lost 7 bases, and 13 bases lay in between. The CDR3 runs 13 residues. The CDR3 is CSVDGLARNEQFF. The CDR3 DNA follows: TGCAGCGTTGATGGGCTAGCCCGGAATGAGCAGTTCTTC.

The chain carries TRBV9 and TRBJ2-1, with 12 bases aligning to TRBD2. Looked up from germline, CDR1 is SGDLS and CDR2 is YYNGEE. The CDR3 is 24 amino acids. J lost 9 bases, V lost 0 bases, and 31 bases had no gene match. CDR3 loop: CASSVDWGTSGLYGAFGANSEQFF. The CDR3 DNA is TGTGCCAGCAGCGTAGACTGGGGGACTAGCGGGCTATATGGCGCCTTTGGGGCTAACTCTGAGCAGTTCTTC.

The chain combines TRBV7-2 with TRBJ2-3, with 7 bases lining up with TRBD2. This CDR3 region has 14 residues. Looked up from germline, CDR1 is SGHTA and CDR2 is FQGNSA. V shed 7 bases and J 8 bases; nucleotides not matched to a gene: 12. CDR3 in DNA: TGTGCCAGCAACTCCGGGACTACGCTTGCTACGCAGTATTTT. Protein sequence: CASNSGTTLATQYF.

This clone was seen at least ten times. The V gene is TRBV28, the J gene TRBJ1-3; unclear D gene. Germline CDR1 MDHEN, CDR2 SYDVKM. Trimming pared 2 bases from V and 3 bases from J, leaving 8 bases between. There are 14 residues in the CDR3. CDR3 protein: CASSLSLRGNTIYF. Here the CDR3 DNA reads TGTGCCAGCAGTTTAAGTTTACGTGGAAACACCATATATTTT.

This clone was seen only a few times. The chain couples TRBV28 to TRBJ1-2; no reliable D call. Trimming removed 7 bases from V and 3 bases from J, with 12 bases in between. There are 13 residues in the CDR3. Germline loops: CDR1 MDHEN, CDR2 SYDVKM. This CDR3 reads CASKTSGYYGYTF. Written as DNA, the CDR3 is TGTGCCAGCAAGACTTCGGGGTACTATGGCTACACCTTC.

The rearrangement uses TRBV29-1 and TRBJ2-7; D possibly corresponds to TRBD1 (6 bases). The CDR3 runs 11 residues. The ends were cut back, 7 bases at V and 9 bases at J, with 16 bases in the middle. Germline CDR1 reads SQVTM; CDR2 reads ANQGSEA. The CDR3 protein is CSATTGKGQYF. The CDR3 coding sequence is TGCAGCGCAACTACAGGGAAAGGGCAGTACTTC.

This CDR3 reads CASRIGYNEQFF. CDR3 sequence (DNA): TGTGCCAGCAGAATTGGGTACAATGAGCAGTTCTTC. The gene calls are TRBV6-6 and TRBJ2-1; D call uncertain. In germline, CDR1 is MNHNY, CDR2 SVGAGI (reference sequence). Trimming stripped 6 bases from V and 4 bases from J, with 7 bases between. The CDR3 is made up of 12 amino acids.

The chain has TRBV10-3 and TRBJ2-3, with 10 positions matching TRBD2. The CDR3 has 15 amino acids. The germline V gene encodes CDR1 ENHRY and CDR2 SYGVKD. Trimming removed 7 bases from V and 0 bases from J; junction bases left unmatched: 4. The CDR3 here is CAITSGSGSTDTQYF. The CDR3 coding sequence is TGTGCCATCACTAGCGGGAGCGGAAGCACAGATACGCAGTATTTT.

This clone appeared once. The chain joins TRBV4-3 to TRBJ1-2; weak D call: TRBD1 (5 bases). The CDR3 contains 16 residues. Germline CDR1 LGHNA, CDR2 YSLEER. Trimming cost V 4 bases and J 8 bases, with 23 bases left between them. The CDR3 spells CASSPTRLVTGGGYTF. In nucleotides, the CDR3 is TGCGCCAGCAGCCCGACGCGGTTAGTGACTGGGGGAGGCTACACCTTC.

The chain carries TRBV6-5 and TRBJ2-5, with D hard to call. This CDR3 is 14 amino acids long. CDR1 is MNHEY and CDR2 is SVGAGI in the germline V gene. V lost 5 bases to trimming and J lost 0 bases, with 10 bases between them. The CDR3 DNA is TGTGCCAGCAGTGCCCGGGCCAACCAAGAGACCCAGTACTTC. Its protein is CASSARANQETQYF.

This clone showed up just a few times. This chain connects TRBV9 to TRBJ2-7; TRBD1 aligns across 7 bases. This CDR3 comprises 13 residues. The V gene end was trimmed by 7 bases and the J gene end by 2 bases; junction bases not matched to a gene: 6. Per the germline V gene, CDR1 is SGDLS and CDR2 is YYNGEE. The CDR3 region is CASSRDRAYEQYF. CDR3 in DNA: TGTGCCAGCTCACGGGACAGAGCCTACGAGCAGTACTTC. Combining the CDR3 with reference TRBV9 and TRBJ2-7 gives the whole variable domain DSGVTQTPKHLITATGQRVTLRCSPRSGDLSVYWYQQSLDQGLQFLIQYYNGEERAKGNILERFSAQQFPDLHSELNLSSLELGDSALYFCASSRDRAYEQYFGPGTRLTVT.

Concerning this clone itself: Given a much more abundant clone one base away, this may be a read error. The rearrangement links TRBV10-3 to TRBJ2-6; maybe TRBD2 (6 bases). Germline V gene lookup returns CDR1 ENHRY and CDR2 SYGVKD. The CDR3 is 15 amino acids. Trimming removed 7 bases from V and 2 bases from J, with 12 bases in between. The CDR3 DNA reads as TGTGCCATCAAGGCCTCGGGGGCTGGGGCCAACGTCCTGACTTTC. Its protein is CAIKASGAGANVLTF.

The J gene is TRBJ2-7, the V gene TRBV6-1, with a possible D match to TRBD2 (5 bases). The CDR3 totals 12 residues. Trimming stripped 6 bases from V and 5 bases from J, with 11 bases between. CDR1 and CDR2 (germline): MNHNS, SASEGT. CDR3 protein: CASSRAGDEQYF. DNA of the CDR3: TGTGCCAGCAGCCGCGCCGGGGACGAGCAGTACTTC.

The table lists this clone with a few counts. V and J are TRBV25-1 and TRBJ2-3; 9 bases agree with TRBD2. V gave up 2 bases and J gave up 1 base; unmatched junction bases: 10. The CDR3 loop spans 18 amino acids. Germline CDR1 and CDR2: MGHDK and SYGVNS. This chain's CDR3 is CASSEGRGGRARTDTQYF. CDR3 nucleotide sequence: TGTGCCAGCAGTGAAGGCCGCGGCGGGAGGGCCCGCACAGATACGCAGTATTTT.

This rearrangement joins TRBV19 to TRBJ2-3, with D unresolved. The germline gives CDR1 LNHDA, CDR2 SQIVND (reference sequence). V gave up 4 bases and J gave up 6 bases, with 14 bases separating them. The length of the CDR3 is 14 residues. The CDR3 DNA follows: TGTGCCAGTAGTACAGGCGGAGTGCGGGATACGCAGTATTTT. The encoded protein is CASSTGGVRDTQYF. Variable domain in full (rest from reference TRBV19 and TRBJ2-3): DGGITQSPKYLFRKEGQNVTLSCEQNLNHDAMYWYRQDPGQGLRLIYYSQIVNDFQKGDIAEGYSVSREKKESFPLTVTSAQKNPTAFYLCASSTGGVRDTQYFGPGTRLTVL.

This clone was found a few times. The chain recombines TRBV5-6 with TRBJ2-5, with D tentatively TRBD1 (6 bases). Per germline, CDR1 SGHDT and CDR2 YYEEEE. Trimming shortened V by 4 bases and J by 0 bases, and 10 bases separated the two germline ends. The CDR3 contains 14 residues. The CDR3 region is CASSLGTNQETQYF. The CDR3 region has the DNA TGTGCCAGCAGCCTAGGGACAAACCAAGAGACCCAGTACTTC. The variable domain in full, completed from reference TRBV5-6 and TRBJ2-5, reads DAGVTQSPTHLIKTRGQQVTLRCSPKSGHDTVSWYQQALGQGPQFIFQYYEEEERQRGNFPDRFSGHQFPNYSSELNVNALLLGDSALYLCASSLGTNQETQYFGPGTRLLVL.

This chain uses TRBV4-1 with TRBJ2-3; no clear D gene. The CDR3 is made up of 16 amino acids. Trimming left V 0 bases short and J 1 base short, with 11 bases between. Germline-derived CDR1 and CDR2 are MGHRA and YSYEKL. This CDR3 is CASSQDQALRTDTQYF. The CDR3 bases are TGCGCCAGCAGCCAAGACCAGGCCCTGCGCACAGATACGCAGTATTTT.

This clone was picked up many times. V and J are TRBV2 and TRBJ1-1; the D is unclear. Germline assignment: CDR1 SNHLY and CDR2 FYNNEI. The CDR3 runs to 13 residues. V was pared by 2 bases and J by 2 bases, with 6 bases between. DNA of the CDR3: TGTGCCAGCAGTGAATTAGGTAACACTGAAGCTTTCTTT. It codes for CASSELGNTEAFF. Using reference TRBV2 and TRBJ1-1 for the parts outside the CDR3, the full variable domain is EPEVTQTPSHQVTQMGQEVILRCVPISNHLYFYWYRQILGQKVEFLVSFYNNEISEKSEIFDDQFSVERPDGSNFTLKIRSTKLEDSAMYFCASSELGNTEAFFGQGTRLTVV.

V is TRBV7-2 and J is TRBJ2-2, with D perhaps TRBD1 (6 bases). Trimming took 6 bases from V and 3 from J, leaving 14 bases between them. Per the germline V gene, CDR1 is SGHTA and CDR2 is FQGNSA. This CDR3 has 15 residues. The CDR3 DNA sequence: TGTGCCAGCAGACTATCAGGGGCGGACACCGGGGAGCTGTTTTTT. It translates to CASRLSGADTGELFF.

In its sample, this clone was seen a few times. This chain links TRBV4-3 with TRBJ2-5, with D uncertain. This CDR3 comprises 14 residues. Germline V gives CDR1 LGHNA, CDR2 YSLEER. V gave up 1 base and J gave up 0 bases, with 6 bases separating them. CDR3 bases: TGCGCCAGCAGCCAAGGTCCCTACCAAGAGACCCAGTACTTC. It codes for CASSQGPYQETQYF.

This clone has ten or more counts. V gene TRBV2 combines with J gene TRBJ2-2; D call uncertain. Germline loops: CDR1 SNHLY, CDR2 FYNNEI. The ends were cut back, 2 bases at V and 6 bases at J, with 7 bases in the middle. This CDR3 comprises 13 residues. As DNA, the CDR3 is TGTGCCAGCAGTGAATACGGAGCCGGGGAGCTGTTTTTT. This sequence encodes CASSEYGAGELFF.

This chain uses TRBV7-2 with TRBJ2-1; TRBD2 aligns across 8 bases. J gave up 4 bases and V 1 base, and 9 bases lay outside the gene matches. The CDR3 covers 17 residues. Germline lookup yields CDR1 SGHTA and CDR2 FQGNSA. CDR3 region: CASSLGAGRGLYNEQFF. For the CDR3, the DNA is TGTGCCAGCAGCTTAGGTGCCGGGAGGGGGTTGTACAATGAGCAGTTCTTC. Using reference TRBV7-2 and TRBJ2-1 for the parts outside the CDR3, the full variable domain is GAGVSQSPSNKVTEKGKDVELRCDPISGHTALYWYRQSLGQGLEFLIYFQGNSAPDKSGLPSDRFSAERTGGSVSTLTIQRTQQEDSAVYLCASSLGAGRGLYNEQFFGPGTRLTVL.

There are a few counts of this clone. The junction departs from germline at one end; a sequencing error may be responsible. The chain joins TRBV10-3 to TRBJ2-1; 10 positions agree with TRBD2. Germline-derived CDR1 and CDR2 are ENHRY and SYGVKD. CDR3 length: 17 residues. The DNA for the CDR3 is TGTGCCAGCAGTACAAGAAGGACTAGCGGAGTGAGTAATGAGCAGTTCTTC. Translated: CASSTRRTSGVSNEQFF.

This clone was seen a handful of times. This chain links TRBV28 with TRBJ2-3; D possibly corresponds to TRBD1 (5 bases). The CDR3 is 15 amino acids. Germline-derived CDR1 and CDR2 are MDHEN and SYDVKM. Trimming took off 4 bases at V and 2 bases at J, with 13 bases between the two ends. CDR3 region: CASSSFDRATDTQYF. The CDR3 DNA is TGTGCCAGCAGTTCTTTCGACAGAGCCACAGATACGCAGTATTTT.

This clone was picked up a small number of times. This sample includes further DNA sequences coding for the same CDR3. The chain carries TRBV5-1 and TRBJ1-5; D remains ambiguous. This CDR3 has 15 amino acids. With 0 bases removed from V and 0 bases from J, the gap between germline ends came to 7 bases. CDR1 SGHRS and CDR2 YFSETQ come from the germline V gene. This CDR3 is CASSLEGNSNQPQHF. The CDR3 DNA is TGCGCCAGCAGCTTGGAAGGAAATAGCAATCAGCCCCAGCATTTT. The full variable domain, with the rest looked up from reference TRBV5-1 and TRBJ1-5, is KAGVTQTPRYLIKTRGQQVTLSCSPISGHRSVSWYQQTPGQGLQFLFEYFSETQRNKGNFPGRFSGRQFSNSRSEMNVSTLELGDSALYLCASSLEGNSNQPQHFGDGTRLSIL.

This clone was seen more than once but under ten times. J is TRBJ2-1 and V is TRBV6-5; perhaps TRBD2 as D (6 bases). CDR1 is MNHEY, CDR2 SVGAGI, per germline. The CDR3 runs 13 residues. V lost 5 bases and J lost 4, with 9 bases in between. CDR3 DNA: TGTGCCAGCAGTAGCGGGCGTTACAATGAGCAGTTCTTC. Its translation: CASSSGRYNEQFF.

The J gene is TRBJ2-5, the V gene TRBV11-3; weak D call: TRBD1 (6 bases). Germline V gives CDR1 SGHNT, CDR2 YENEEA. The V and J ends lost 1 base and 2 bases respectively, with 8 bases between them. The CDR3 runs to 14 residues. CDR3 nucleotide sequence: TGTGCCAGCAGCTTAGCTAGGGGGCAAGAGACCCAGTACTTC. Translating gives CASSLARGQETQYF.

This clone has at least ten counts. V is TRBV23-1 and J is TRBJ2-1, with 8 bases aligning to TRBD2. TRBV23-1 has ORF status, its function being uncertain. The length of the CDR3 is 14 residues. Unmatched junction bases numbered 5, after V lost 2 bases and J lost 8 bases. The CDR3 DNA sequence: TGCGCCAGCAGTCAAAGGGTGCGGGAGGATGAGCAGTTCTTC. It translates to CASSQRVREDEQFF.